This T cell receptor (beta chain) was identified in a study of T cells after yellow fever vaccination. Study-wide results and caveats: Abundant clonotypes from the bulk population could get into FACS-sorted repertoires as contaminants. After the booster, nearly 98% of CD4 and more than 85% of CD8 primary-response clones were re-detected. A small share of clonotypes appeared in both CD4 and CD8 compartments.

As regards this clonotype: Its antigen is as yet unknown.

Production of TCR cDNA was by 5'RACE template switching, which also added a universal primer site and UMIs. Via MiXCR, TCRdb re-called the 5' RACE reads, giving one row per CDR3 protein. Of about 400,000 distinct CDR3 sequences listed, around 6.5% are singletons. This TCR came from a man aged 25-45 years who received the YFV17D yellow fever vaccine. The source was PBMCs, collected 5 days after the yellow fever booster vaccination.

Written as DNA, the CDR3 is TGTGCCAGCAGCAAAGGGACGGGACTAGCGGTATACAATGAGCAGTTCTTC. Translating gives CASSKGTGLAVYNEQFF. V is TRBV21-1 and J is TRBJ2-1; the table's D gene call, TRBD2, was not cross checked with the DNA. TRBV21-1 is shown as a pseudogene. This CDR3 contains 17 residues.